Below, 9 T cell receptor beta chains from the same sample are listed, as sequenced in a study of blood T cell repertoires in COVID-19. This table comes from immunoSEQ multiplex PCR, and its TCRdb copy is limited to in-frame clones, with some not included. The table has 140,000 or so clones, approximately 85% seen once. Material for sequencing was peripheral blood. The receptor set was obtained from a human donor with acute or convalescent COVID-19. The donor label of this sample is uncertain.

The chain carries TRBV10-3 and TRBJ2-1, with 13 bases matching TRBD2. Germline V gives CDR1 ENHRY, CDR2 SYGVKD. V dropped 7 bases and J dropped 4; count of bases not matched to a gene: 7. This CDR3 region has 16 residues. CDR3 nucleotide sequence: TGTGCCATCATGACTAGCGGGGGGCGGGGTTACAATGAGCAGTTCTTC. This gives the protein CAIMTSGGRGYNEQFF.

The chain carries TRBV7-3 and TRBJ2-1, with 7 bases identical to TRBD1. The CDR3 is 15 residues long. After removal of 4 bases from V and 7 bases from J, the junction contained 10 bases not matched to a gene. Germline CDR1 is SGHTA and CDR2 is FQGTGA. Here the CDR3 reads CASSSPGGARNEQFF. As DNA, the CDR3 is TGTGCCAGCAGCTCCCCAGGGGGAGCAAGAAATGAGCAGTTCTTC.

V gene TRBV2 combines with J gene TRBJ1-2; tentative D call: TRBD1 (5 bases). V lost 2 bases, J lost 0 bases, and 10 bases lay in between. Germline V gene sequence: CDR1 SNHLY, CDR2 FYNNEI. The length of the CDR3 is 15 residues. DNA of the CDR3: TGTGCCAGCAGTGAACGCGGACACCCTAACTATGGCTACACCTTC. Residues: CASSERGHPNYGYTF.

The V gene is TRBV5-6, the J gene TRBJ1-4; D unclear. The CDR3 covers 15 residues. The V end was cut by 5 bases, the J end by 8 bases, with 19 bases between. Germline V gene data show CDR1 as SGHDT and CDR2 as YYEEEE. CDR3 protein: CASSSDRHVGEKLFF. As DNA, the CDR3 is TGTGCCAGCAGTTCTGACCGGCACGTCGGGGAAAAACTGTTTTTT.

The chain joins TRBV6-6 to TRBJ1-2; D not certain. CDR1 and CDR2 (germline): MNHNY, SVGAGI (reference sequence). This CDR3 is built from 10 residues. Trimming stripped 2 bases from V and 8 bases from J, with 3 bases between. The CDR3 sequence is CASSYRGYTF. The CDR3 coding sequence is TGTGCCAGCAGTTACCGGGGCTACACCTTC.

V usage is TRBV7-9 and J usage is TRBJ1-2; TRBD1 might be the D (5 bases). This CDR3 has 15 amino acids. Germline V gene data show CDR1 as SEHNR and CDR2 as FQNEAQ (reference sequence). V was clipped by 4 bases and J by 7 bases, with 19 bases between them. CDR3: CASSSKGGASVGYTF. The CDR3 DNA is TGTGCCAGCAGCTCAAAAGGCGGGGCCTCCGTTGGCTACACCTTC.

The V gene is TRBV3-1 (or the pseudogene TRBV3-2), the J gene TRBJ1-2; D remains unclear. V was trimmed by 0 bases and J by 2 bases, leaving 7 bases between them. Germline-derived CDR1 and CDR2 are LGHDT and YNNKEL (reference sequence). The CDR3 sequence is 14 residues long. This chain's CDR3 is CASSQDAGNYGYTF. CDR3 DNA: TGTGCCAGCAGCCAAGATGCAGGCAACTATGGCTACACCTTC.

The chain joins TRBV10-1 to TRBJ1-2; no firm D call. Trimming left V 0 bases short and J 0 bases short, with 11 bases between. The CDR3 has 16 residues. CDR1 and CDR2 from the germline V gene are WNHNN and SYGVQD (reference sequence). The CDR3 DNA follows: TGCGCCAGCAGTGAGTCCGCGACAACTGCTAACTATGGCTACACCTTC. As protein: CASSESATTANYGYTF.

The rearrangement uses TRBV28 and TRBJ2-3; 7 bases are a match to TRBD1. V lost 4 bases and J lost 2; bases outside the gene matches: 6. The CDR3 length is 15 residues. Germline-derived CDR1 and CDR2 are MDHEN and SYDVKM. CDR3 bases: TGTGCCAGCAGTTCCACGGGACAGCTCACAGATACGCAGTATTTT. Translated: CASSSTGQLTDTQYF.